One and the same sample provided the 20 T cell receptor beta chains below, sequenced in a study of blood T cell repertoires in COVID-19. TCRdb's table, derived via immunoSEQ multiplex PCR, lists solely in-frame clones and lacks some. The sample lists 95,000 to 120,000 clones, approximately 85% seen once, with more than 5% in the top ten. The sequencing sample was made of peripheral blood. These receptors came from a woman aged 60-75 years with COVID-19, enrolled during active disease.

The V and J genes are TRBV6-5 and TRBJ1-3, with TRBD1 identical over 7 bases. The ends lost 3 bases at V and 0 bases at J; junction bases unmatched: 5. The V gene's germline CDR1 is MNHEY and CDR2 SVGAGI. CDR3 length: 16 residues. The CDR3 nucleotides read TGTGCCAGCAGTTATACGCCAGGGGGCTCTGGAAACACCATATATTTT. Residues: CASSYTPGGSGNTIYF.

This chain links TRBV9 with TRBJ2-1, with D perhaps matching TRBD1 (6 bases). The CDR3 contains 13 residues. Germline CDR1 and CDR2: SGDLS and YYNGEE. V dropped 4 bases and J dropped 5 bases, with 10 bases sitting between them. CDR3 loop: CASSNRDNNEQFF. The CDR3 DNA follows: TGTGCCAGCAGCAACCGGGACAACAATGAGCAGTTCTTC.

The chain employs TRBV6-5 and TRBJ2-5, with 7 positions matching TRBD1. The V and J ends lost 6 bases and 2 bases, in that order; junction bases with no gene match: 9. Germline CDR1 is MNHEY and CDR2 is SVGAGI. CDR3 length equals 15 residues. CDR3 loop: CASRPTGVEQETQYF. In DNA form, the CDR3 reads TGTGCCAGCAGGCCAACAGGGGTCGAGCAAGAGACCCAGTACTTC.

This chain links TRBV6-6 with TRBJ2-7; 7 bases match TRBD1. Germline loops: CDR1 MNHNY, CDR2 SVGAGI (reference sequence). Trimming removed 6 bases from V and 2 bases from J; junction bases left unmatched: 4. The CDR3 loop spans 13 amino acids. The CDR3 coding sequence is TGTGCCAGCAGGACAGGGACGCCCTACGAGCAGTACTTC. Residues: CASRTGTPYEQYF.

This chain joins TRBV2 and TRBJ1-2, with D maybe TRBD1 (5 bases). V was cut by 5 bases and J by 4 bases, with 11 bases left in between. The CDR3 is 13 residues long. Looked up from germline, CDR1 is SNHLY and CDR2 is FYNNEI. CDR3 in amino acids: CASSPPGPYGYTF. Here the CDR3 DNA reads TGTGCCAGCAGTCCCCCAGGGCCCTATGGCTACACCTTC. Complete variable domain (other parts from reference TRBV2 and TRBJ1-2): EPEVTQTPSHQVTQMGQEVILRCVPISNHLYFYWYRQILGQKVEFLVSFYNNEISEKSEIFDDQFSVERPDGSNFTLKIRSTKLEDSAMYFCASSPPGPYGYTFGSGTRLTVV.

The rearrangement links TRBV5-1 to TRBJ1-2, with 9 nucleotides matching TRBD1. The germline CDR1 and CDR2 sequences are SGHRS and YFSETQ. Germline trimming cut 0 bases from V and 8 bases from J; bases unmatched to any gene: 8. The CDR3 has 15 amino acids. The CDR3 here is CASSLDPGQGGGYTF. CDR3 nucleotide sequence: TGCGCCAGCAGCTTGGACCCGGGACAGGGAGGGGGCTACACCTTC. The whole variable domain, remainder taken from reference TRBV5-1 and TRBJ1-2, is KAGVTQTPRYLIKTRGQQVTLSCSPISGHRSVSWYQQTPGQGLQFLFEYFSETQRNKGNFPGRFSGRQFSNSRSEMNVSTLELGDSALYLCASSLDPGQGGGYTFGSGTRLTVV.

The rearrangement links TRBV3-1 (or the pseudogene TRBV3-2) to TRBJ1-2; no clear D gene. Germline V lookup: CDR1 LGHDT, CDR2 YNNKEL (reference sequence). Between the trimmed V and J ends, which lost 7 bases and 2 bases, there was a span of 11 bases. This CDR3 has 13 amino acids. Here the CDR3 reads CASTRTGNYGYTF. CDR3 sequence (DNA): TGTGCCAGCACCCGGACGGGGAACTATGGCTACACCTTC.

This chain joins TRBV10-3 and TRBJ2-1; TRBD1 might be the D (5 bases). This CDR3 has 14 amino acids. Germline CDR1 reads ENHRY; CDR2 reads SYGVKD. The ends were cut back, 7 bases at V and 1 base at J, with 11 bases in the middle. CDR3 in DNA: TGTGCCATCATGCAGGGTGGGTCCTACAATGAGCAGTTCTTC. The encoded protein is CAIMQGGSYNEQFF.

CDR3 residues: CASSILWTAANYGYTF. DNA for the CDR3: TGTGCCAGTAGTATTCTTTGGACAGCAGCTAACTATGGCTACACCTTC. The rearrangement uses TRBV19 and TRBJ1-2; D possibly corresponds to TRBD1 (6 bases). Germline lookup yields CDR1 LNHDA and CDR2 SQIVND (reference sequence). The V end was cut by 3 bases, the J end by 0 bases, with 14 bases between. This CDR3 has 16 residues.

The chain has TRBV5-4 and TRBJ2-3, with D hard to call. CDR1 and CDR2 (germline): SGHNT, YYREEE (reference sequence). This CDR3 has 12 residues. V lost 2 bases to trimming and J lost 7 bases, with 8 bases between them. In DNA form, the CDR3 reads TGTGCCAGCAGCTTAGAGGTATATACGCAGTATTTT. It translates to CASSLEVYTQYF.

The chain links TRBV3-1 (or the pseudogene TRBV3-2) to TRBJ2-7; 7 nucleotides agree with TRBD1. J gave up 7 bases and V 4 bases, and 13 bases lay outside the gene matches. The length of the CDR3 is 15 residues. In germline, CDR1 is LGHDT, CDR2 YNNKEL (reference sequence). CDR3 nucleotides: TGTGCCAGCAGCCCCCGGACAGGCAGTCTGGGGGAGCAGTACTTC. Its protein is CASSPRTGSLGEQYF.

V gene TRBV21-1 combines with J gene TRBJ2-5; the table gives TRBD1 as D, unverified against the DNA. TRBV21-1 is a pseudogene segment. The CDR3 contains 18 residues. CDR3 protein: CASSKGARQAPDEETQYF. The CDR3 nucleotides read TGTGCCAGCAGCAAAGGGGCTCGACAGGCTCCGGACGAAGAGACCCAGTACTTC.

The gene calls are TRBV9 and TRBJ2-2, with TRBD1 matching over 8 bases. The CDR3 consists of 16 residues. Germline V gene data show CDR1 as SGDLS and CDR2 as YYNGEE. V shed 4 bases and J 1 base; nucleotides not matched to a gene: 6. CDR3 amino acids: CASSSWTGWNTGELFF. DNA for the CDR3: TGTGCCAGCAGCTCGTGGACAGGGTGGAACACCGGGGAGCTGTTTTTT. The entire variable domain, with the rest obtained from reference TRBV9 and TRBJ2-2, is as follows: DSGVTQTPKHLITATGQRVTLRCSPRSGDLSVYWYQQSLDQGLQFLIQYYNGEERAKGNILERFSAQQFPDLHSELNLSSLELGDSALYFCASSSWTGWNTGELFFGEGSRLTVL.

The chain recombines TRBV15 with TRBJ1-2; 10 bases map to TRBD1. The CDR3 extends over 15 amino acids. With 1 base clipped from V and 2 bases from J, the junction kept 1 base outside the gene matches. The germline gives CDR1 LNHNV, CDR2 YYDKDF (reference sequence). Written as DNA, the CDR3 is TGTGCCACCAGCAGAGGGGGACAGGGGAACTATGGCTACACCTTC. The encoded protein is CATSRGGQGNYGYTF.

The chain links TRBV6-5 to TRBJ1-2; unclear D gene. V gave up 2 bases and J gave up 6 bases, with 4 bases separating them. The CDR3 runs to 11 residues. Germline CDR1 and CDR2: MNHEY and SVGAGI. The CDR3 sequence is CASSYRDGYTF. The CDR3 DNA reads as TGTGCCAGCAGTTACCGGGATGGCTACACCTTC.

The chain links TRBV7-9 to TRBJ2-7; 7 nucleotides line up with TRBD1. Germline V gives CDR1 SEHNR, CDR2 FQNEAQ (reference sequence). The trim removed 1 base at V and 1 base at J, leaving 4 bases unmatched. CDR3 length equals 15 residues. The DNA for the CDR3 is TGTGCCAGCAGCTTAGTAGCAGGGGGTTCCTACGAGCAGTACTTC. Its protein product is CASSLVAGGSYEQYF. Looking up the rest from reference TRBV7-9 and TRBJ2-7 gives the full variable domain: DTGVSQNPRHKITKRGQNVTFRCDPISEHNRLYWYRQTLGQGPEFLTYFQNEAQLEKSRLLSDRFSAERPKGSFSTLEIQRTEQGDSAMYLCASSLVAGGSYEQYFGPGTRLTVT.

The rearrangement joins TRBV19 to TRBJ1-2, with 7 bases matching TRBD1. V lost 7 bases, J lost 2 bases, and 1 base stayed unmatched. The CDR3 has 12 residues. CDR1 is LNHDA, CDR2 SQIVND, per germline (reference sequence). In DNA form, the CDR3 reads TGTGCCAGTAAGGACAGGAACTATGGCTACACCTTC. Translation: CASKDRNYGYTF.

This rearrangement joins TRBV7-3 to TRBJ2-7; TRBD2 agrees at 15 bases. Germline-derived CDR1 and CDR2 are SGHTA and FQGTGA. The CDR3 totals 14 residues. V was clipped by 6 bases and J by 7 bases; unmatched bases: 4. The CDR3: CASSTGTSGGEQYF. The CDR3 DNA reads TGTGCCAGCAGTACCGGGACTAGCGGGGGGGAGCAGTACTTC.

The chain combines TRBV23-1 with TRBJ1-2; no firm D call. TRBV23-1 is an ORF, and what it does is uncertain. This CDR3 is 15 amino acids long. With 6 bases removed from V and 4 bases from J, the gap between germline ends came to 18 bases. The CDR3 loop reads CASSRGCYYIYGYTF. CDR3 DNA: TGCGCCAGCAGCCGCGGGTGCTATTATATCTATGGCTACACCTTC.

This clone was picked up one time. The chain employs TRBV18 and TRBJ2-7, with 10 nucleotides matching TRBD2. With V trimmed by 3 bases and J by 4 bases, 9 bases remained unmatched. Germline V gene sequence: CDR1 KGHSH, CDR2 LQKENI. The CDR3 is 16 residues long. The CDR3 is CASSPTGTSVNYEQYF. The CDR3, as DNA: TGTGCCAGCTCACCTACCGGGACTAGCGTTAATTACGAGCAGTACTTC.